This record covers a single T cell receptor beta chain. These data come from a study of technical replicates of blood from a few donors. CDR3 size: 12 residues. Deletions cut 2 bases from V and 2 bases from J, with 3 bases between. The V gene's germline CDR1 is MDHEN and CDR2 SYDVKM. The method was immunoSEQ multiplex PCR; TCRdb's version includes in-frame clones alone and lacks a portion of them. The table records tens of thousands of clones, nearly 97% of them present only once. The chain uses TRBV28 and TRBJ1-1; no definite D call. Sequenced sample: T cells isolated from PBMCs. The origin of this receptor is a human donor in good health. The CDR3 loop reads CASSLVNTEAFF. The CDR3 bases are TGTGCCAGCAGTTTAGTAAACACTGAAGCTTTCTTT.